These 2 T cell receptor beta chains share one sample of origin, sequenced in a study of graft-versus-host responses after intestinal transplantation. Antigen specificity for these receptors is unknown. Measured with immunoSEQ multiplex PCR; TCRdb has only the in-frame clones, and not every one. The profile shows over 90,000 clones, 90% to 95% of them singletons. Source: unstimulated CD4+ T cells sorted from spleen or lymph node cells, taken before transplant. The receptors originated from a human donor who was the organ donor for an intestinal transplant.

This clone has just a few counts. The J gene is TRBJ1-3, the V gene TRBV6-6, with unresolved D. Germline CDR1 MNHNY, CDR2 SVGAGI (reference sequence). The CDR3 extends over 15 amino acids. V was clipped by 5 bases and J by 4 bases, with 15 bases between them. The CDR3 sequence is CASSHRGLSGNTIYF. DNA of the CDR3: TGTGCCAGCAGTCACCGAGGGTTATCCGGAAACACCATATATTTT.

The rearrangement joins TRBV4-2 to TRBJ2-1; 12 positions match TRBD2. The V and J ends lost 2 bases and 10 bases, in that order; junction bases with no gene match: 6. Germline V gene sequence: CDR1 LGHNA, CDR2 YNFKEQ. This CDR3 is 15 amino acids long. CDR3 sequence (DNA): TGTGCCAGCAGCCAACCTAGCGGGGGGGCTGGAGAGCAGTTCTTC. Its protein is CASSQPSGGAGEQFF.